What follows describes a single T cell receptor beta chain. The method was immunoSEQ multiplex PCR; TCRdb's version includes in-frame clones alone and lacks a portion of them. Found here are about 700,000 clones, just over 90% of them singletons; the top ten hold roughly 24%. Selected positively for CCR7 and CD45RO-negative, naive CD8 cells excluded terminally differentiated effector memory CD45RA+ cells. This sample was included in a study of shared clonotypes between healthy human individuals. Turning to the study itself: Aged between 18 and 49, the donors were two women and a few men.

This CDR3 is built from 14 residues. V was clipped by 3 bases and J by 6 bases, with 12 bases between them. The germline CDR1 and CDR2 sequences are LNHDA and SQIVND (reference sequence). Sequencing was carried out using naive CD8+ T cells sorted from blood. This chain connects TRBV19 to TRBJ1-5; possible D gene TRBD1, 5 bases. The origin of this receptor is a man aged 25-45 years in good health. CDR3 sequence reads: CASSIAGEGQPQHF. CDR3 DNA sequence: TGTGCCAGTAGTATTGCGGGGGAAGGTCAGCCCCAGCATTTT.